These T cell receptor beta chains were read from a single sample in a study of shared clonotypes between healthy human individuals. Assay: immunoSEQ multiplex PCR; the TCRdb copy retains only in-frame clones and omits some. The table includes roughly 520,000 clones, approximately 95% detected once. The specimen was naive CD4+ T cells sorted from blood. All receptors derive from a woman in her twenties or thirties in good health. Each CDR3 is given with its conserved first and last residue.

len: 14; j_gene: TRBJ2-7; v_gene: TRBV28; CDR3aa: CASSLGAAVYEQYF
len: 13; j_gene: TRBJ2-1; v_gene: TRBV7-9; CDR3aa: CASSSSSGPLRFF
len: 14; j_gene: TRBJ1-1; v_gene: TRBV7-3; CDR3aa: CASSLDRGDTEAFF
len: 17; j_gene: TRBJ2-2; v_gene: TRBV4-1; CDR3aa: CASSQRPLAPNTGELFF
len: 12; j_gene: TRBJ1-1; v_gene: TRBV29-1; CDR3aa: CSGTGFDTEAFF
len: 14; j_gene: TRBJ2-5; v_gene: TRBV7-9; CDR3aa: CASSERTSGATQYF
len: 14; j_gene: TRBJ1-1; v_gene: TRBV29-1; CDR3aa: CSVEDGTLNTEAFF
len: 15; j_gene: TRBJ2-7; v_gene: TRBV18; CDR3aa: CASSPKGQRTYEQYF
len: 18; j_gene: TRBJ1-3; v_gene: TRBV5-6; CDR3aa: CASSLAVGGKRIWNTIYF
len: 14; j_gene: TRBJ1-3; v_gene: TRBV5-4; CDR3aa: CASSLQGHGNTIYF
len: 16; j_gene: TRBJ2-3; v_gene: TRBV10-1; CDR3aa: CASSESLAGDTDTQYF
len: 16; j_gene: TRBJ2-2; v_gene: TRBV5-4; CDR3aa: CASSFGGTINTGELFF
len: 15; j_gene: TRBJ2-5; v_gene: TRBV19; CDR3aa: CASADIPGGPETQYF
len: 15; j_gene: TRBJ1-2; v_gene: TRBV6-5; CDR3aa: CASSYLPPPGGGYTF
len: 15; j_gene: TRBJ2-1; v_gene: TRBV15; CDR3aa: CATSKLGNSYNEQFF
len: 16; j_gene: TRBJ2-2; v_gene: TRBV7-9; CDR3aa: CASSPRRQVNTGELFF
len: 15; j_gene: TRBJ1-5; v_gene: TRBV18; CDR3aa: CASSGGQDLNQPQHF
len: 13; j_gene: TRBJ1-1; v_gene: TRBV6-5; CDR3aa: CATSGTVRTEAFF
len: 16; j_gene: TRBJ2-7; v_gene: TRBV28; CDR3aa: CASRPGTGAATYEQYF
len: 13; j_gene: TRBJ2-5; v_gene: TRBV10-1; CDR3aa: CASSESWGETQYF
len: 15; j_gene: TRBJ2-1; v_gene: TRBV6-5; CDR3aa: CASSVDRGRYNEQFF
len: 14; j_gene: TRBJ2-5; v_gene: TRBV11-2; CDR3aa: CASSLGWGQETQYF
len: 14; j_gene: TRBJ1-3; v_gene: TRBV18; CDR3aa: CASSSSRSGNTIYF
len: 14; j_gene: TRBJ2-5; v_gene: TRBV14; CDR3aa: CASSRDRDQETQYF
len: 16; j_gene: TRBJ1-5; v_gene: TRBV28; CDR3aa: CASTPRGWGTNQPQHF
len: 11; j_gene: TRBJ2-7; v_gene: TRBV5-6; CDR3aa: CASSYRDEQYF
len: 14; j_gene: TRBJ1-1; v_gene: TRBV5-1; CDR3aa: CASCRDSMNTEAFF
len: 14; j_gene: TRBJ2-1; v_gene: TRBV27; CDR3aa: CASSRRESYNEQFF
len: 17; j_gene: TRBJ2-7; v_gene: TRBV5-1; CDR3aa: CASSLVAGGHLTQEQYF
len: 16; j_gene: TRBJ1-6; v_gene: TRBV4-1; CDR3aa: CASSQDPTPWGSPLHF
len: 13; j_gene: TRBJ2-7; v_gene: TRBV14; CDR3aa: CASSQVAVHPPNF
len: 15; j_gene: TRBJ2-5; v_gene: TRBV2; CDR3aa: CARAGASGSDETQYF
len: 16; j_gene: TRBJ1-2; v_gene: TRBV13; CDR3aa: CASSKDRGGINYGYTF
len: 16; j_gene: TRBJ1-4; v_gene: TRBV9; CDR3aa: CASSVGTGTLYEKLFF
len: 14; j_gene: TRBJ2-3; v_gene: TRBV28; CDR3aa: CASSFSGRGDTQYF
len: 19; j_gene: TRBJ2-6; v_gene: TRBV19; CDR3aa: CASMVKLGQGMAGANVLTF
len: 15; j_gene: TRBJ2-1; v_gene: TRBV28; CDR3aa: CASSLGGGPYNEQFF
len: 14; j_gene: TRBJ1-2; v_gene: TRBV28; CDR3aa: CASIQTGVGYGYTF
len: 12; j_gene: TRBJ1-3; v_gene: TRBV6-9; CDR3aa: CASLSSGNTIYF
len: 15; j_gene: TRBJ2-7; v_gene: TRBV7-9; CDR3aa: CASSLVGQESYEQYF
len: 15; j_gene: TRBJ2-5; v_gene: TRBV9; CDR3aa: CASSPPGAGEETQYF
len: 15; j_gene: TRBJ1-2; v_gene: TRBV5-1; CDR3aa: CASSLAPGQTSGYTF
len: 14; j_gene: TRBJ1-2; v_gene: TRBV6-6; CDR3aa: CASSYGGQSYGYTF
len: 13; j_gene: TRBJ1-5; v_gene: TRBV5-8; CDR3aa: CASSRGPPQPQHF
len: 16; j_gene: TRBJ2-7; v_gene: TRBV2; CDR3aa: CASIAYSGRGHYEQYF
len: 13; j_gene: TRBJ2-2; v_gene: TRBV19; CDR3aa: CASSIPNTGELFF
len: 16; j_gene: TRBJ2-7; v_gene: TRBV6-5; CDR3aa: CASSLHAGTEFYEQYF
len: 15; j_gene: TRBJ1-1; v_gene: TRBV19; CDR3aa: CASSGGQRLDTEAFF
len: 13; j_gene: TRBJ2-4; v_gene: TRBV14; CDR3aa: CASSQDGSNIQYF
len: 12; j_gene: TRBJ2-1; v_gene: TRBV4-1; CDR3aa: CASSPPYNEQFF
len: 15; j_gene: TRBJ2-7; v_gene: TRBV7-2; CDR3aa: CASSLGTSGGYEQYF
len: 17; j_gene: TRBJ2-7; v_gene: TRBV5-5; CDR3aa: CASSFGSAGARVREQYF
len: 13; j_gene: TRBJ1-2; v_gene: TRBV2; CDR3aa: CASREDGNYGYTF
len: 15; j_gene: TRBJ2-7; v_gene: TRBV18; CDR3aa: CASSPPSGRSYEQYF
len: 16; j_gene: TRBJ2-5; v_gene: TRBV11-2; CDR3aa: CASSLDLSGGQETQYF
len: 15; j_gene: TRBJ1-1; v_gene: TRBV6-5; CDR3aa: CASSYKPGTNTEAFF
len: 12; j_gene: TRBJ2-3; v_gene: TRBV29-1; CDR3aa: CSTRGGTDTQYF